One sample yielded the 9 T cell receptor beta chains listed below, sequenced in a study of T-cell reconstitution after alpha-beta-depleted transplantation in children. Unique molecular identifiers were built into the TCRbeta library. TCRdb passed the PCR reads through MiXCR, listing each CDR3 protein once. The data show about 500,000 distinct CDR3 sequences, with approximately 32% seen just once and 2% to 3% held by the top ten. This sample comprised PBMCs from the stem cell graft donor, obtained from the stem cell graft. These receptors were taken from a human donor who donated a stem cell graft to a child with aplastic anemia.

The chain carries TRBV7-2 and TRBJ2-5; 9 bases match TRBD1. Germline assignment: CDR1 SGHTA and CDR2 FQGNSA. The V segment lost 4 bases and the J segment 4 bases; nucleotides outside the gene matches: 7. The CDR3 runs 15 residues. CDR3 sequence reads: CASSSNRGQRETQYF. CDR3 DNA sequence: TGTGCCAGCAGCTCAAACAGGGGGCAGCGAGAGACCCAGTACTTC.

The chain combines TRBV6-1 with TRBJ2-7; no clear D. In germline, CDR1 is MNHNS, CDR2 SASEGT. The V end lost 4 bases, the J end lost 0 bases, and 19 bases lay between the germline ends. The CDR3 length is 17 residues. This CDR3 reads CASSAPRETESSYEQYV. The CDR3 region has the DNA TGTGCCAGCAGTGCCCCTAGGGAAACCGAGAGCTCCTACGAGCAGTACGTC.

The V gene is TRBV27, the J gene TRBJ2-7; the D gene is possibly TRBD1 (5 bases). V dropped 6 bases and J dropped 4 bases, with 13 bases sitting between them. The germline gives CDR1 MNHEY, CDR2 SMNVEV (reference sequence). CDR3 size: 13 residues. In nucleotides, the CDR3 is TGTGCCAGCAGCGCAGGGTATGGGTACGAGCAGTACGTC. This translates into CASSAGYGYEQYV.

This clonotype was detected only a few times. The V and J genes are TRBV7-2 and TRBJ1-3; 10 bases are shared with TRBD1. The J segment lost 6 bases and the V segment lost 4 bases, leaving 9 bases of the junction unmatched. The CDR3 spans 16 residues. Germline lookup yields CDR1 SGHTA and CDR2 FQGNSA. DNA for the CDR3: TGTGCCAGCAGCTACACCGGGACAGGGGTGGCAAACACCATATATTTT. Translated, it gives CASSYTGTGVANTIYF.

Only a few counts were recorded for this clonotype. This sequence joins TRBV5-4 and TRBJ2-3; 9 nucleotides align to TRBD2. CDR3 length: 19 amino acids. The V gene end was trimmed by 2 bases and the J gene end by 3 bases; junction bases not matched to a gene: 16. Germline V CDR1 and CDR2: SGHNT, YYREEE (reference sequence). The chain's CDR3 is CASSFLSVAGEGFTDTQYF. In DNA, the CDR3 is TGTGCCAGCAGCTTTTTATCGGTAGCGGGAGAGGGTTTTACAGATACGCAGTATTTT.

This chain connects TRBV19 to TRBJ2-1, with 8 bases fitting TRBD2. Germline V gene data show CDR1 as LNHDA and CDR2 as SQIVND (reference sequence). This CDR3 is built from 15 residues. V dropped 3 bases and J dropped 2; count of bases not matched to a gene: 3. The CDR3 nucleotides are TGTGCCAGTAGTATGGGTAGCGGGGCCTACAATGAGCAGTTCTTC. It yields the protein CASSMGSGAYNEQFF.

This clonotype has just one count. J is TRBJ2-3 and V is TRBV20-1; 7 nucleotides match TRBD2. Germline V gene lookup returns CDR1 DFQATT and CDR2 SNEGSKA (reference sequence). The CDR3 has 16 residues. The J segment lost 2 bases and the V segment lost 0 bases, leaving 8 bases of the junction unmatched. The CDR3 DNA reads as TGCAGTGCTAGAGATGGAAGAGGACTAGACACAGATACGCAGTATTTT. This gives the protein CSARDGRGLDTDTQYF.

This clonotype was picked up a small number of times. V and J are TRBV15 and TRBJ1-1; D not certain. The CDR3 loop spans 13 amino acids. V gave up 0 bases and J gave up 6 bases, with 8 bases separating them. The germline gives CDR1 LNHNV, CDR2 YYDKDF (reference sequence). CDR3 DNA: TGTGCCACCAGCAGAGATTTTGGCGCTGAAGCTTTCTTT. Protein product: CATSRDFGAEAFF.

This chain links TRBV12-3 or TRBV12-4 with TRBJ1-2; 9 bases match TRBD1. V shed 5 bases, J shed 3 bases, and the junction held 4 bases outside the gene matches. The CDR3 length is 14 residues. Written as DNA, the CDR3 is TGTGCCAGCAGTCCACGGACAGGGGACTATGGCTACACCTTC. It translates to CASSPRTGDYGYTF.